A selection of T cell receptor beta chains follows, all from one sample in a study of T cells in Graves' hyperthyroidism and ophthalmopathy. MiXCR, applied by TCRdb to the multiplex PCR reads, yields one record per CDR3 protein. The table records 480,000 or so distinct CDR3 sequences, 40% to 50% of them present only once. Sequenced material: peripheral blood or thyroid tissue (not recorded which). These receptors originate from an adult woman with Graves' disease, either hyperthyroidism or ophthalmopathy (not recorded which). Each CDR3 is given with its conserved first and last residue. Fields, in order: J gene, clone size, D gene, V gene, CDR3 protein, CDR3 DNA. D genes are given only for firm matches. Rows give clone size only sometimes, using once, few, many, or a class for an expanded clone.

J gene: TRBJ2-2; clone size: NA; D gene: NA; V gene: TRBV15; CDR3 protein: CATSRVRNGELFF; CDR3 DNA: TGTGCCACCAGCAGAGTTAGGAACGGGGAGCTGTTTTTT
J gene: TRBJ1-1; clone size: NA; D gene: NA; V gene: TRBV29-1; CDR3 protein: CSVLPRGTTNEAFF; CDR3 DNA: TGCAGCGTTCTTCCCAGAGGGACAACTAATGAAGCTTTCTTT
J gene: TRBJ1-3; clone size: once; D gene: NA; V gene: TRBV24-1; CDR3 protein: CATSNFGQVINTIYF; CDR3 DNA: TGTGCCACCAGTAATTTCGGGCAGGTGATAAATACCATATATTTT
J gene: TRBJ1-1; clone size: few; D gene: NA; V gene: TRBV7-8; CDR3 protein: CATSRNQVPGTEAFF; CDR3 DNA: TGTGCCACGTCGCGAAATCAGGTCCCAGGGACTGAAGCTTTCTTT
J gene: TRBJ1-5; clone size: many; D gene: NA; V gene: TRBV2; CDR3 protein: CASRDRQANSNQPQHF; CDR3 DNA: TGTGCCAGCAGGGACCGACAGGCAAATAGCAATCAGCCCCAGCATTTT
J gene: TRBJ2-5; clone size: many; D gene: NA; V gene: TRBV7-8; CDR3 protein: CASSLVGGGAETQYF; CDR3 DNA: TGTGCCAGCAGCTTAGTGGGGGGGGGCGCAGAGACCCAGTACTTC
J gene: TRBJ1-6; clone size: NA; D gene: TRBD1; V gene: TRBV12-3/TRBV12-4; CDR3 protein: CASSSQGAIRSPLHF; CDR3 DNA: TGTGCCAGCAGTTCCCAGGGGGCGATTCGTTCACCCCTCCACTTT
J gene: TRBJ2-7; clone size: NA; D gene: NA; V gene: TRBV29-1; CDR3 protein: CSVGGSEQYF; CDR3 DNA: TGCAGCGTCGGGGGCTCCGAGCAGTACTTC
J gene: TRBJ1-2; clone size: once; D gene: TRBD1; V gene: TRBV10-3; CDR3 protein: CAIRPDGTVNYGYTF; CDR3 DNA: TGTGCCATCAGACCGGACGGGACAGTTAACTATGGCTACACCTTC
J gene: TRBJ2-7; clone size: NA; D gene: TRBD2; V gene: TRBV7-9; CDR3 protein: CASNRGGSVYEQYF; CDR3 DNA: TGTGCCAGCAACCGGGGGGGATCGGTTTACGAGCAGTACTTC
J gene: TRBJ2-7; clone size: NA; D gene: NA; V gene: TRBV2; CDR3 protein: CASSEGGQPPYEQYF; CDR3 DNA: TGTGCCAGCAGTGAGGGCGGACAACCACCCTACGAGCAGTACTTC
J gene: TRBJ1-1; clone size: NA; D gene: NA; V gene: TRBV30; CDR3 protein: CAWSWGRGTEAFF; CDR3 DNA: TGTGCCTGGAGTTGGGGCAGGGGTACTGAAGCTTTCTTT
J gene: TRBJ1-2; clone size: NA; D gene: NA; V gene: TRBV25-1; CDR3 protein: CASSLQVTNGYTF; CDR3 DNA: TGTGCCAGCAGTTTACAGGTTACTAATGGCTACACCTTC
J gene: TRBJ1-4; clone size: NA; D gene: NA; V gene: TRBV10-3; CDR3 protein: CAISELSRRDEKLFF; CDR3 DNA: TGTGCCATCAGTGAGTTGAGCAGAAGAGATGAAAAACTGTTTTTT
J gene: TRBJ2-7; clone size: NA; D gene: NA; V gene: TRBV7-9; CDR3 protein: CASSLSPDSYEQYF; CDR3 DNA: TGTGCCAGCAGCTTGTCCCCGGATTCCTACGAGCAGTACTTC
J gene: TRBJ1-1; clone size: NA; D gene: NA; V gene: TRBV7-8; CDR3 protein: CASSYRVYMNTEAFF; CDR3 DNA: TGTGCCAGCAGCTACCGGGTATACATGAACACTGAAGCTTTCTTT
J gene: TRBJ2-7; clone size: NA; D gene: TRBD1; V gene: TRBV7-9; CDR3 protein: CASSRIQGSSYGQYF; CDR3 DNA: TGTGCCAGCAGCCGAATACAGGGGAGCTCCTACGGGCAGTACTTC
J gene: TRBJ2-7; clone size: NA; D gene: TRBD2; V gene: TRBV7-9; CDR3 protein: CASSFLAGGYEQYF; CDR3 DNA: TGTGCCAGCAGCTTTTTAGCGGGAGGGTACGAGCAGTACTTC
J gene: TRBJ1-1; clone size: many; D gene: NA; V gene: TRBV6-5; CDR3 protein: CASRQPMNTEAFF; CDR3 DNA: TGTGCCAGCAGACAGCCCATGAACACTGAAGCTTTCTTT
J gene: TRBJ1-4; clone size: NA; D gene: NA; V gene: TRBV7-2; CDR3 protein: CASSLTGVGTNEKLFF; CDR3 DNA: TGTGCCAGCAGCTTAACCGGGGTTGGGACTAATGAAAAACTGTTTTTT
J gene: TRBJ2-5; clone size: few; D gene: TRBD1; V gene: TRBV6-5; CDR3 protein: CASSPGGYQETQYF; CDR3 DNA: TGTGCCAGCAGTCCAGGGGGATACCAAGAGACCCAGTACTTC
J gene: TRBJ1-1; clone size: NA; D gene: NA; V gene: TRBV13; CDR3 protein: CASSLEIEVEAFF; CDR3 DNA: TGTGCCAGCAGTCTAGAAATCGAGGTTGAAGCTTTCTTT
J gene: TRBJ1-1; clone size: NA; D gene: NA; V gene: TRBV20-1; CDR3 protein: CSARDLRQRNTEAFF; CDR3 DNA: TGCAGTGCTAGAGATTTAAGACAGAGGAACACTGAAGCTTTCTTT
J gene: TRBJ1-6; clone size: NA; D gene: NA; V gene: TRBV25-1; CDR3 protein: CASRARGSPLHF; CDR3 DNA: TGTGCCAGCCGGGCCAGGGGTTCACCCCTCCACTTT
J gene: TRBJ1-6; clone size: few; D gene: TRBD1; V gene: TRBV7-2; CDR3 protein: CASSTRTGDSPLHF; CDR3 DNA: TGTGCCAGCAGCACTCGGACAGGGGATTCACCCCTCCACTTT
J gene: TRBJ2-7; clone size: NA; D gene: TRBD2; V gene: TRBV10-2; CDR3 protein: CASSDRPSGSYEQYF; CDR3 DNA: TGCGCCAGCAGTGATAGGCCTAGCGGGAGTTACGAGCAGTACTTC
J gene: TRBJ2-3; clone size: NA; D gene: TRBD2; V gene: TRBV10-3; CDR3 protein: CASTGTSGRTDTQYF; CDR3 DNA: TGTGCCTCAACGGGGACTAGCGGGAGGACAGATACGCAGTATTTT
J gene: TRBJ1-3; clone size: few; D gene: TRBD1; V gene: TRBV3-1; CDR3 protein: CASSHPTGGVDTIYF; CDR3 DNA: TGTGCCAGCAGCCACCCGACAGGGGGCGTGGACACCATATATTTT
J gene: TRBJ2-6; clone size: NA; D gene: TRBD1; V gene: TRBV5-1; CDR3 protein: CASSLEGTGRQVSGANVLTF; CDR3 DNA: TGCGCCAGCAGCTTGGAGGGGACAGGGCGCCAAGTGAGTGGGGCCAACGTCCTGACTTTC
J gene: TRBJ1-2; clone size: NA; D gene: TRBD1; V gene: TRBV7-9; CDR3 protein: CASRPDRVGANYGYTF; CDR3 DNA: TGTGCCAGCAGACCGGACAGGGTGGGAGCAAACTATGGCTACACCTTC
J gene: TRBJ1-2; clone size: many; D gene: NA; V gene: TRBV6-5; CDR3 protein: CASSGPGGGYTF; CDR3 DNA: TGTGCCAGCAGCGGACCTGGGGGTGGCTACACCTTC
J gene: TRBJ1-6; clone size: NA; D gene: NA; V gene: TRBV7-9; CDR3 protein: CASGTPGARNSPLHF; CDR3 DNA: TGTGCCAGCGGCACCCCGGGGGCGCGTAATTCACCCCTCCACTTT
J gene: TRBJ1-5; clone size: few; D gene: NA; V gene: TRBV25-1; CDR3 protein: CASSPRGHQPQHF; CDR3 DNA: TGTGCCAGCAGTCCGCGGGGCCACCAGCCCCAGCATTTT
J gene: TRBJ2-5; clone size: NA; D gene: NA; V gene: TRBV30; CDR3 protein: CAWTQEETQYF; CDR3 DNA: TGTGCCTGGACACAAGAAGAGACCCAGTACTTC
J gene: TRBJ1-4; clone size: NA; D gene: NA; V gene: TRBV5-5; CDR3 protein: CASSLSQGANEKLFF; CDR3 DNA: TGTGCCAGCAGCCTAAGCCAGGGAGCTAATGAAAAACTGTTTTTT
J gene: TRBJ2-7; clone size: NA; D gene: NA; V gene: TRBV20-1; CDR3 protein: CSARARQANSYEQYF; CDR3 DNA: TGCAGTGCTAGGGCCCGACAGGCGAACTCCTACGAGCAGTACTTC
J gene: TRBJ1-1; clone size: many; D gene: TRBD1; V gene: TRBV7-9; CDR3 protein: CASSPPTGGGTEAFF; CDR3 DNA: TGTGCCAGCAGCCCCCCGACAGGGGGAGGCACTGAAGCTTTCTTT
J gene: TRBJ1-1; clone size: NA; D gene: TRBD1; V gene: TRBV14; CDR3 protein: CASSQFLGRQGHF; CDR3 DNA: TGTGCCAGCAGCCAATTTTTGGGAAGACAGGGGCATTTT
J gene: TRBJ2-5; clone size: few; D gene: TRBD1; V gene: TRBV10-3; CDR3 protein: CAISESRGKETQYF; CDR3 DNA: TGTGCCATCAGTGAGTCCAGGGGGAAAGAGACCCAGTACTTC
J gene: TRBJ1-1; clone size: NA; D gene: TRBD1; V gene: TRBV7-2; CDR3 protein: CASSLEGRGIRNTEAFF; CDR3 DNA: TGTGCCAGCAGCTTAGAGGGCAGGGGGATTCGGAACACTGAAGCTTTCTTT
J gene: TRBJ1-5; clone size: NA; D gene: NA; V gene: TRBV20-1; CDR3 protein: CSARAAGTQLAEHF; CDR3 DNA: TGCAGTGCTAGAGCCGCCGGGACTCAGCTTGCCGAGCATTTT